Listed below are T cell receptor beta chains from one sample, sequenced in a study of cytomegalovirus exposure and HLA in healthy donors. Clones were sequenced by immunoSEQ multiplex PCR, and TCRdb holds only the in-frame ones, with some missing. The data show around 180,000 clones, less than 85% seen once. The sample comprised PBMCs. Source of these receptors: a man aged 18-30 years in good health and CMV-seronegative. CDR3s include the opening cysteine and the closing phenylalanine or tryptophan. The D gene is left open where the match is weak. The size field is filled for only some rows; it gives once, few, many or a size class.

size: -
J: TRBJ1-2
length: 14
V: TRBV10-3
D: -
CDR3: CAISVAGNRGGYTF
DNA: TGTGCCATCAGTGTTGCGGGGAACCGCGGTGGCTACACCTTC

size: -
J: TRBJ2-1
length: 17
V: TRBV30
D: TRBD2
CDR3: CAWSVNRITGGFDEQFF
DNA: TGTGCCTGGAGTGTAAATCGGATCACGGGGGGATTCGATGAGCAGTTCTTC

size: -
J: TRBJ1-3
length: 16
V: TRBV28
D: -
CDR3: CASSLYTGSSGNTIYF
DNA: TGTGCCAGCAGTTTATACACAGGCAGCTCTGGAAACACCATATATTTT

size: -
J: TRBJ1-2
length: 14
V: TRBV5-5
D: -
CDR3: CASSLVTQRLSYTF
DNA: TGTGCCAGCAGCTTGGTTACACAACGTCTCAGCTACACCTTC

size: once
J: TRBJ2-7
length: 15
V: TRBV4-3
D: TRBD2
CDR3: CASSQVTAGGYEQYF
DNA: TGCGCCAGCAGCCAAGTCACAGCGGGAGGGTACGAGCAGTACTTC

size: few
J: TRBJ2-7
length: 13
V: TRBV27
D: -
CDR3: CASSYRDSYEQYF
DNA: TGTGCCAGCAGCTACCGGGACTCGTACGAGCAGTACTTC

size: -
J: TRBJ2-5
length: 16
V: TRBV5-1
D: TRBD2
CDR3: CASSSIAGGSSETQYF
DNA: TGCGCCAGCAGCTCCATAGCGGGAGGATCGTCGGAGACCCAGTACTTC

size: -
J: TRBJ1-3
length: 14
V: TRBV5-4
D: -
CDR3: CASSQLYSGNTIYF
DNA: TGTGCCAGCAGCCAACTTTACTCTGGAAACACCATATATTTT

size: -
J: TRBJ1-2
length: 13
V: TRBV5-5
D: TRBD1
CDR3: CASNTGTGNGYTF
DNA: TGTGCCAGTAACACAGGGACAGGGAATGGCTACACCTTC

size: -
J: TRBJ2-7
length: 17
V: TRBV29-1
D: -
CDR3: CSVEARNRTGSSYEQYF
DNA: TGCAGCGTTGAAGCTAGAAATAGAACAGGTAGTTCCTACGAGCAGTACTTC

size: few
J: TRBJ2-1
length: 12
V: TRBV6-5
D: -
CDR3: CASSYYGGEQFF
DNA: TGTGCCAGCAGTTACTACGGGGGTGAGCAGTTCTTC

size: -
J: TRBJ1-6
length: 14
V: TRBV28
D: TRBD1
CDR3: CASSLEGARSPLHF
DNA: TGTGCCAGCAGTTTGGAGGGGGCTCGGTCACCCCTCCACTTT

size: -
J: TRBJ1-2
length: 14
V: TRBV30
D: -
CDR3: CAWSVRRNNYGYTF
DNA: TGTGCCTGGAGTGTACGTAGAAATAACTATGGCTACACCTTC

size: -
J: TRBJ2-7
length: 16
V: TRBV5-1
D: TRBD2
CDR3: CASSWSQRGATYEQYF
DNA: TGCGCCAGCAGCTGGTCTCAGCGGGGGGCAACCTACGAGCAGTACTTC

size: -
J: TRBJ1-1
length: 16
V: TRBV18
D: TRBD1
CDR3: CASSPGQGAVNTEAFF
DNA: TGTGCCAGCTCGCCGGGACAGGGGGCGGTGAACACTGAAGCTTTCTTT

size: -
J: TRBJ2-5
length: 11
V: TRBV20-1
D: -
CDR3: CSASGQETQYF
DNA: TGCAGTGCTAGCGGGCAAGAGACCCAGTACTTC

size: few
J: TRBJ1-4
length: 11
V: TRBV10-2
D: TRBD1
CDR3: CASSGGQDMFF
DNA: TGCGCCAGCAGCGGGGGACAGGACATGTTTTTT

size: few
J: TRBJ1-1
length: 12
V: TRBV6-5
D: -
CDR3: CASSYGGNEAFF
DNA: TGTGCCAGCAGTTATGGCGGGAATGAAGCTTTCTTT

size: -
J: TRBJ2-1
length: 13
V: TRBV19
D: TRBD1
CDR3: CASQGDSGYEQFF
DNA: TGTGCCAGTCAGGGGGATTCGGGTTACGAGCAGTTCTTC

size: -
J: TRBJ1-4
length: 16
V: TRBV6-6
D: -
CDR3: CASSGHGGATNEKLFF
DNA: TGTGCCAGCAGTGGCCACGGGGGAGCAACTAATGAAAAACTGTTTTTT

size: -
J: TRBJ1-6
length: 15
V: TRBV11-2
D: -
CDR3: CASSLVTDYNSPLHF
DNA: TGTGCCAGCAGCTTAGTTACAGATTATAATTCACCCCTCCACTTT

size: -
J: TRBJ1-4
length: 16
V: TRBV11-3
D: -
CDR3: CASSLGAGYPDEKLFF
DNA: TGTGCCAGCAGCTTAGGGGCGGGTTACCCTGATGAAAAACTGTTTTTT

size: -
J: TRBJ2-1
length: 13
V: TRBV5-1
D: -
CDR3: CASSLGQYNEQFF
DNA: TGCGCCAGCAGCTTAGGACAGTACAATGAGCAGTTCTTC

size: -
J: TRBJ1-2
length: 15
V: TRBV2
D: -
CDR3: CARRPGPGADYGYTF
DNA: TGTGCCAGACGTCCTGGGCCAGGGGCTGACTATGGCTACACCTTC

size: -
J: TRBJ2-1
length: 15
V: TRBV6-4
D: TRBD2
CDR3: CASSETSGAYNEQFF
DNA: TGTGCCAGCAGTGAGACTAGCGGGGCCTACAATGAGCAGTTCTTC

size: few
J: TRBJ1-6
length: 14
V: TRBV6-4
D: TRBD1
CDR3: CASSRDSASSPLHF
DNA: TGTGCCAGCAGTAGGGACAGTGCCTCTTCACCCCTCCACTTT

size: -
J: TRBJ2-5
length: 17
V: TRBV7-9
D: TRBD2
CDR3: CASSGRTSGGARETQYF
DNA: TGTGCCAGCAGCGGTAGAACTAGCGGGGGGGCGAGGGAGACCCAGTACTTC

size: -
J: TRBJ1-4
length: 14
V: TRBV9
D: -
CDR3: CASLWSLEPEKLFF
DNA: TGTGCCAGCCTCTGGAGTCTGGAACCCGAAAAACTGTTTTTT

size: -
J: TRBJ2-3
length: 16
V: TRBV14
D: TRBD2
CDR3: CASSQVSGSGADTQYF
DNA: TGTGCCAGCAGCCAAGTTAGCGGGAGTGGGGCAGATACGCAGTATTTT

size: -
J: TRBJ1-3
length: 10
V: TRBV7-2
D: TRBD1
CDR3: CASSRRDRHF
DNA: TGTGCCAGCAGCCGCCGGGACAGACATTTT

size: -
J: TRBJ2-2
length: 15
V: TRBV5-1
D: TRBD1
CDR3: CASTFGTGNTGELFF
DNA: TGCGCCAGCACGTTCGGGACAGGAAACACCGGGGAGCTGTTTTTT

size: -
J: TRBJ1-2
length: 15
V: TRBV5-1
D: -
CDR3: CASSLAARTPNGYTF
DNA: TGCGCCAGCAGCCTAGCTGCCCGGACCCCCAATGGCTACACCTTC

size: -
J: TRBJ1-3
length: 14
V: TRBV5-5
D: TRBD1
CDR3: CASRPTGGRNTIYF
DNA: TGTGCCAGCAGACCTACAGGGGGCAGAAACACCATATATTTT

size: -
J: TRBJ2-3
length: 15
V: TRBV5-1
D: -
CDR3: CASSFLDTNTDTQYF
DNA: TGCGCCAGCTCATTCTTGGACACAAACACAGATACGCAGTATTTT

size: -
J: TRBJ1-2
length: 13
V: TRBV19
D: -
CDR3: CASSKFQGDGYTF
DNA: TGTGCCAGTAGCAAATTCCAAGGGGATGGCTACACCTTC

size: -
J: TRBJ1-1
length: 14
V: TRBV19
D: -
CDR3: CASSDGPGLTEAFF
DNA: TGTGCCAGTAGTGACGGCCCAGGGTTAACTGAAGCTTTCTTT

size: -
J: TRBJ2-5
length: 17
V: TRBV5-1
D: TRBD2
CDR3: CASSLGIAGAIGETQYF
DNA: TGCGCCAGCAGCTTGGGTATAGCGGGGGCCATAGGAGAGACCCAGTACTTC

size: -
J: TRBJ1-2
length: 15
V: TRBV4-1
D: -
CDR3: CASSQVGGRFEGYTF
DNA: TGCGCCAGCAGCCAAGTCGGGGGGCGCTTCGAGGGCTACACCTTC

size: -
J: TRBJ2-1
length: 13
V: TRBV6-5
D: -
CDR3: CASSQTSWNEQFF
DNA: TGTGCCAGCAGTCAGACTAGTTGGAATGAGCAGTTCTTC

size: -
J: TRBJ1-5
length: 16
V: TRBV19
D: TRBD1
CDR3: CASSRTGRMLLQPQHF
DNA: TGTGCCAGTAGTAGGACAGGGAGGATGTTGTTGCAGCCCCAGCATTTT

size: -
J: TRBJ2-2
length: 16
V: TRBV5-1
D: TRBD2
CDR3: CASSRWGGSDTGELFF
DNA: TGCGCCAGCAGCCGATGGGGGGGGAGTGACACCGGGGAGCTGTTTTTT

size: -
J: TRBJ2-7
length: 18
V: TRBV11-3
D: -
CDR3: CASSLERTANGSSYEQYF
DNA: TGTGCCAGCAGCTTAGAGCGGACTGCCAATGGAAGTTCCTACGAGCAGTACTTC

size: -
J: TRBJ2-2
length: 15
V: TRBV9
D: TRBD1
CDR3: CASSFGQGLTGELFF
DNA: TGTGCCAGCAGCTTCGGACAGGGACTCACCGGGGAGCTGTTTTTT

size: -
J: TRBJ1-1
length: 15
V: TRBV11-3
D: TRBD1
CDR3: CASSSPYRGRTEAFF
DNA: TGTGCCAGCAGCTCCCCGTACAGGGGAAGAACTGAAGCTTTCTTT

size: -
J: TRBJ2-3
length: 17
V: TRBV9
D: TRBD2
CDR3: CASSVGPSGVGTDTQYF
DNA: TGTGCCAGCAGCGTAGGCCCTAGCGGGGTAGGCACAGATACGCAGTATTTT

size: once
J: TRBJ2-7
length: 13
V: TRBV4-3
D: TRBD1
CDR3: CASSHTGAYEQYF
DNA: TGCGCCAGCAGCCATACAGGGGCCTACGAGCAGTACTTC

size: -
J: TRBJ1-3
length: 13
V: TRBV30
D: TRBD1
CDR3: CAWTTGRGNTIYF
DNA: TGTGCCTGGACGACAGGGAGAGGAAACACCATATATTTT

size: -
J: TRBJ1-1
length: 14
V: TRBV7-9
D: -
CDR3: CSSSLDPVNTEAFF
DNA: TGTTCCAGCAGCTTAGATCCGGTGAACACTGAAGCTTTCTTT

size: -
J: TRBJ2-3
length: 15
V: TRBV4-3
D: -
CDR3: CASSFRGQGTDTQYF
DNA: TGCGCCAGCAGTTTCCGGGGTCAGGGCACAGATACGCAGTATTTT

size: -
J: TRBJ2-1
length: 16
V: TRBV7-9
D: TRBD1
CDR3: CSSSLPGTGAVNEQFF
DNA: TGTTCCAGCAGCTTACCCGGGACAGGGGCGGTCAATGAGCAGTTCTTC

size: -
J: TRBJ2-3
length: 16
V: TRBV5-1
D: -
CDR3: CASSFGRLASTDTQYF
DNA: TGCGCCAGCAGCTTTGGAAGGCTAGCTAGCACAGATACGCAGTATTTT

size: -
J: TRBJ1-6
length: 13
V: TRBV5-4
D: TRBD1
CDR3: CASSADRESPLHF
DNA: TGTGCCAGCAGTGCGGACAGGGAGTCACCCCTCCACTTT